The 13 T cell receptor beta chains below all came from one sample that was sequenced in a study of shared clonotypes between healthy human individuals. Using immunoSEQ multiplex PCR, the repertoire was profiled, and TCRdb retains in-frame clones only, with some absent. The sample holds 2 million to 3 million clones, 93% seen once. Material: naive CD4+ T cells from PBMCs. Subset given: CD45RA+ positively selected. The receptors shown here come from a man between 18 and 29 years old in good health. Some clones in this sample may be carry-over from other donors' samples.

The chain couples TRBV9 to TRBJ1-2; the D is unclear. Per germline, CDR1 SGDLS and CDR2 YYNGEE. The CDR3 has 14 amino acids. V was pared by 0 bases and J by 8 bases, with 14 bases between. For the CDR3, the DNA is TGTGCCAGCAGCGTAGTCCCAGAATCGGGCGGCTACACCTTC. Encoded protein: CASSVVPESGGYTF.

The chain links TRBV6-5 to TRBJ2-3; a weak D match, TRBD2 (6 bases). Germline V gives CDR1 MNHEY, CDR2 SVGAGI. The CDR3 extends over 15 amino acids. V dropped 6 bases and J dropped 1 base, with 14 bases sitting between them. As DNA, the CDR3 is TGTGCCAGCAGGACCGGGACTTCACGCACAGATACGCAGTATTTT. Translated: CASRTGTSRTDTQYF.

The V and J genes are TRBV29-1 and TRBJ2-1; D possibly corresponds to TRBD1 (6 bases). The CDR3 is made up of 13 amino acids. Trimming took 0 bases from V and 4 from J, leaving 7 bases between them. In germline, CDR1 is SQVTM, CDR2 ANQGSEA. CDR3 coding DNA: TGCAGCGTTGAAGAAGGGGGATACAATGAGCAGTTCTTC. Translation: CSVEEGGYNEQFF.

The chain uses TRBV6-5 and TRBJ2-7; D remains unclear. V shed 2 bases and J shed 3 bases, with 8 bases lying between them. In germline, CDR1 is MNHEY, CDR2 SVGAGI. The CDR3 contains 13 residues. The DNA of the CDR3 is TGTGCCAGCAGTTACCAGACAAGCTACGAGCAGTACTTC. It specifies CASSYQTSYEQYF.

The gene calls are TRBV7-2 and TRBJ1-2; D remains ambiguous. Germline V CDR1 and CDR2: SGHTA, FQGNSA. The CDR3 extends over 13 amino acids. Trimming stripped 1 base from V and 7 bases from J, with 10 bases between. CDR3 amino acids: CASSLDASFGYTF. In nucleotides, the CDR3 is TGTGCCAGCAGCTTAGATGCGAGTTTTGGCTACACCTTC.

Points on this clone: The sample holds other DNA sequences that translate to the same CDR3. This chain joins TRBV5-6 and TRBJ1-2; D is uncertain. Trimming took 2 bases from V and 2 from J, leaving 7 bases between them. Germline V gene sequence: CDR1 SGHDT, CDR2 YYEEEE. The CDR3 sequence is 13 residues long. DNA of the CDR3: TGTGCCAGCAGCTTACAGAGGAACTATGGCTACACCTTC. Its translation is CASSLQRNYGYTF.

The chain joins TRBV5-1 to TRBJ2-5; the D gene is possibly TRBD2 (7 bases). V lost 7 bases, J lost 6 bases, and 16 bases lay in between. Germline V gene data show CDR1 as SGHRS and CDR2 as YFSETQ. This CDR3 is 13 amino acids long. The CDR3 sequence: CASQEGGRKTQYF. CDR3 bases: TGCGCCAGCCAGGAGGGGGGGAGAAAGACCCAGTACTTC.

The V gene is TRBV5-3, the J gene TRBJ2-7; D might be TRBD2 (5 bases). TRBV5-3 is classed as an ORF, of uncertain function. The CDR3 has 15 amino acids. V lost 0 bases and J lost 0, with 10 bases in between. This chain's CDR3 is CARSLVREGSYEQYF. The DNA for the CDR3 is TGTGCCAGAAGCTTGGTGCGAGAGGGCTCCTACGAGCAGTACTTC.

This chain uses TRBV5-4 with TRBJ2-6, with D unclear. Germline-derived CDR1 and CDR2 are SGHNT and YYREEE (reference sequence). Trimming took 5 bases from V and 1 from J, leaving 10 bases between them. The length of the CDR3 is 15 residues. The chain's CDR3 is CASRVDKSGANVLTF. CDR3 nucleotides: TGTGCCAGCAGAGTCGACAAATCTGGGGCCAACGTCCTGACTTTC.

The chain has TRBV4-3 and TRBJ2-3, with 13 positions matching TRBD2. Per the germline V gene, CDR1 is LGHNA and CDR2 is YSLEER. CDR3 length: 17 residues. V lost 3 bases and J lost 6; bases outside the gene matches: 9. The CDR3 reads CASSQPEGLAGTDTQYF. The CDR3 DNA reads as TGCGCCAGCAGCCAGCCGGAGGGACTAGCGGGAACTGATACGCAGTATTTT.

This chain joins TRBV18 and TRBJ1-4; D gene unclear. Trimming cost V 1 base and J 5 bases, with 14 bases left between them. Germline V gives CDR1 KGHSH, CDR2 LQKENI. There are 16 residues in the CDR3. The CDR3 nucleotides are TGTGCCAGCTCACCACAACGTCTTCCGGGAAATGAAAAACTGTTTTTT. Its protein product is CASSPQRLPGNEKLFF.

The CDR3 sequence is CASSRTMGYEQYF. CDR3 sequence (DNA): TGTGCCAGCAGCCGGACTATGGGTTACGAGCAGTACTTC. This rearrangement joins TRBV7-9 to TRBJ2-7, with D tentatively TRBD2 (6 bases). V lost 5 bases to trimming and J lost 4 bases, with 12 bases between them. Germline V CDR1 and CDR2: SEHNR, FQNEAQ (reference sequence). The CDR3 extends over 13 amino acids.

V usage is TRBV7-3 and J usage is TRBJ2-1; D may be TRBD1 (6 bases). V lost 5 bases, J lost 3 bases, and 17 bases lay in between. CDR1 is SGHTA, CDR2 FQGTGA, per germline. The length of the CDR3 is 16 residues. CDR3 sequence reads: CASSPGTGPVYNEQFF. As DNA, the CDR3 is TGTGCCAGCAGCCCTGGAACAGGGCCGGTCTACAATGAGCAGTTCTTC.